The 16 T cell receptor beta chains presented below share a single source sample, sequenced in a study of tumor-infiltrating lymphocytes in primary liver carcinoma (dated by TCRdb to the late 2010s). TCRdb shows the sequencer as Illumina HiSeq 2500. A constant-region primer and ProtoScript II reverse transcriptase were used to reverse-transcribe TCRbeta-specific cDNA from approximately 550 ng total RNA. Construction of the TCRbeta libraries relied on three nested rounds of multiplex PCR, following a slightly modified ARM-PCR procedure. Multiplex TRBV1-TRBV30 forward primers and a Cbeta reverse primer were used in the first two PCR rounds, each of which was run for about 10 cycles. TCRdb cleaned the public reads at Q25 with fastp, built clones with MiXCR and kept in-frame beta chains. For every CDR3 protein sequence, its rows merge into one entry that carries the most common genes and DNA. In all, the sample holds some 320,000 distinct CDR3 sequences, and 50% to 70% of those were seen once. Roughly 9% of the sample belongs to the ten largest clones.

Blood RNA was extracted from unsorted whole blood with TRIzol reagent; germline DNA came from the DNeasy Blood & Tissue kit. The sample was peripheral blood. The receptors come from a man aged 35 to 55 with primary liver carcinoma and hepatitis B virus infection.

As to this clonotype: This may stem from a read error, because a much larger clone lies one nucleotide away. DNA of the CDR3: TGTGCCAGCAGTTTAGACGGTCAGGGGTATAATTCACCCCTCCGCTTT. Translated, it gives CASSLDGQGYNSPLRF. This chain connects TRBV6-5 to TRBJ1-6; a possible D gene is TRBD1 (6 bases). The germline gives CDR1 MNHEY, CDR2 SVGAGI. This CDR3 has 16 residues.

Only a few counts were recorded for this clonotype. This sequence joins TRBV28 and TRBJ2-1; maybe TRBD2 (5 bases). The CDR3 consists of 15 residues. Trimming took off 5 bases at V and 4 bases at J, with 15 bases between the two ends. Looked up from germline, CDR1 is MDHEN and CDR2 is SYDVKM. The CDR3 loop is CASSLATGEYNEQFF. The DNA for the CDR3 is TGTGCCAGCAGTCTCGCCACCGGGGAATACAATGAGCAGTTCTTC.

A few counts support this clonotype. J is TRBJ1-5 and V is TRBV4-2; maybe TRBD1 (5 bases). This CDR3 has 13 amino acids. The germline gives CDR1 LGHNA, CDR2 YNFKEQ. Trimming left V 10 bases short and J 6 bases short, with 16 bases between. CDR3 in amino acids: CANNQGTAQPQHF. The CDR3 DNA sequence: TGTGCCAACAACCAGGGTACGGCTCAGCCCCAGCATTTT.

In regard to this clonotype: A much larger clone lies a single base off, so this may be a read error. The chain uses TRBV10-2 and TRBJ2-3, with D unclear. Germline V lookup: CDR1 WSHSY, CDR2 SAAADI. V was trimmed by 4 bases and J by 6 bases, leaving 5 bases between them. The CDR3 runs to 11 residues. The DNA for the CDR3 is TGCGCCAGCAGTGGGTTTGATACGCAGTATTTT. It codes for CASSGFDTQYF.

The chain couples TRBV4-1 to TRBJ2-7, with 8 positions matching TRBD1. The junction had 9 bases not matched to a gene; V was cut back by 5 bases and J by 6 bases. Germline CDR1 reads MGHRA; CDR2 reads YSYEKL. The CDR3 sequence is 14 residues long. The CDR3 reads CASSLGQVLSEQYF. In DNA, the CDR3 is TGCGCCAGCAGCTTGGGACAGGTCCTAAGCGAGCAGTACTTC.

Note on this clonotype: This could be a read error, since a much larger clone is one nucleotide away. The V call is TRBV6-5, the J call TRBJ2-1; no reliable D call. CDR3 length: 12 residues. Germline V gene sequence: CDR1 MNHEY, CDR2 SVGAGI. Trimming took 7 bases from V and 2 from J, leaving 6 bases between them. CDR3 in DNA: TGTGCCAGCAAATCGGCCTACAATGAGCAGTTCTTC. Protein: CASKSAYNEQFF.

Turning to this clonotype: A much larger clone lies a single base off, so this may be a read error. The V gene is TRBV5-5, the J gene TRBJ1-5; D call uncertain. The CDR3 spans 14 residues. Per the germline V gene, CDR1 is SGHKS and CDR2 is YYEKEE (reference sequence). CDR3 sequence (DNA): TGTGGCAGCAGCCTCCCGGGAGGCAATCAGCCCCAGCATTTT. Residues: CGSSLPGGNQPQHF.

This clonotype was observed a few times. The gene calls are TRBV5-1 and TRBJ2-5, with 8 bases aligning to TRBD1. CDR1 and CDR2 from the germline V gene are SGHRS and YFSETQ. The CDR3 is made up of 14 amino acids. With 1 base clipped from V and 5 bases from J, the junction kept 4 bases outside the gene matches. The CDR3, as DNA: TGCGCCAGCAGCTTGCTATGGACAGGGGAGACCCAGTACTTC. Translation gives CASSLLWTGETQYF.

Only a few counts were recorded for this clonotype. The chain carries TRBV24-1 and TRBJ2-3; no reliable D call. The CDR3 is 11 residues long. Germline CDR1 reads KGHDR; CDR2 reads SFDVKD. V lost 10 bases and J lost 0, with 4 bases in between. CDR3 sequence: CATWSTDTQYF. CDR3 DNA sequence: TGTGCCACGTGGAGCACAGATACGCAGTATTTT.

This clonotype was seen more than once but under ten times. J is TRBJ1-1 and V is TRBV5-1; 10 nucleotides align to TRBD1. The CDR3 sequence is 14 residues long. Germline CDR1 and CDR2: SGHRS and YFSETQ. The V gene end was trimmed by 3 bases and the J gene end by 6 bases; junction bases not matched to a gene: 5. The CDR3 nucleotides read TGCGCCAGCAGCTACGGGACAGGGGAGTCTGAAGCTTTCTTT. Protein sequence: CASSYGTGESEAFF.

This clonotype occurred once. This chain connects TRBV5-6 to TRBJ2-1; D gene uncertain. The germline V and J ends were trimmed by 0 bases and 5 bases, with 9 bases remaining between them. The length of the CDR3 is 14 residues. Germline V lookup: CDR1 SGHDT, CDR2 YYEEEE. CDR3: CASSLGDIDNEQFF. Here the CDR3 DNA reads TGTGCCAGCAGCTTGGGGGATATTGACAATGAGCAGTTCTTC.

The table lists this clonotype with a count of one. The chain carries TRBV4-2 and TRBJ1-2; no firm D call. Germline values: CDR1 LGHNA, CDR2 YNFKEQ. This CDR3 has 14 residues. Trimming took off 0 bases at V and 8 bases at J, with 13 bases between the two ends. CDR3 sequence reads: CASSQDRSLMGYTF. For the CDR3, the DNA is TGTGCCAGCAGCCAAGATCGGAGCCTTATGGGCTACACCTTC.

This clonotype was recorded many times. V gene TRBV4-3 combines with J gene TRBJ1-6; no definite D call. The V gene's germline CDR1 is LGHNA and CDR2 YSLEER. The CDR3 loop spans 16 amino acids. Trimming removed 1 base at V and 14 bases at J, with 21 bases between. In DNA, the CDR3 is TGCGCCAGCAGCCAAGGTGTAACCTCCATTTCGGGAACCCTCCACTTT. The encoded protein is CASSQGVTSISGTLHF.

The V call is TRBV5-1, the J call TRBJ1-1; 10 bases line up with TRBD1. The CDR3 runs 13 residues. CDR1 SGHRS and CDR2 YFSETQ come from the germline V gene. The V segment lost 4 bases and the J segment 3 bases; nucleotides outside the gene matches: 0. The CDR3 loop is CASSGQGDTEAFF. The CDR3 bases are TGCGCCAGCAGCGGACAGGGGGACACTGAAGCTTTCTTT.

With regard to this clonotype: A much larger clone is a single base away; this may be a read error. The CDR3 region has the DNA TGTGCCGGCAGCCAAGATTGGCAGACAGGGGCGGAAGCTTTCTTT. Residues: CAGSQDWQTGAEAFF. The chain links TRBV4-2 to TRBJ1-1; TRBD1 matches at 8 bases. Germline loops: CDR1 LGHNA, CDR2 YNFKEQ. The CDR3 has 15 amino acids.

There are many counts of this clonotype. The chain links TRBV10-3 to TRBJ1-2; no clear D gene. CDR1 and CDR2 (germline): ENHRY, SYGVKD. V was clipped by 4 bases and J by 8 bases, with 14 bases between them. CDR3 length: 13 residues. The CDR3 region is CAISGQQVGGYTF. The CDR3 DNA sequence: TGTGCCATCAGTGGGCAACAAGTCGGGGGCTACACCTTC.